This T cell receptor (beta chain) was sequenced during a study of T-cell memory formation after mild COVID-19. The germline V gene has CDR1 LGHNA and CDR2 YNFKEQ. The length of the CDR3 is 16 residues. The ends lost 0 bases at V and 3 bases at J; junction bases unmatched: 5. TCRdb reprocessed the 5' RACE reads via MiXCR and lists one record per CDR3 protein. The sample lists around 420,000 distinct CDR3 sequences; around 24% were seen once. The TCR was taken from an adult woman who had mild COVID-19 (a few samples of this study predate the infection). Cell type and time point are not known. The rearrangement links TRBV4-2 to TRBJ1-3; 7 bases are a match to TRBD1. Sequencing was carried out using PBMCs or a T cell subset sorted from them (not recorded which). CDR3 nucleotide sequence: TGTGCCAGCAGCCAAGATACAGGGGCGAATGGAAACACCATATATTTT. This encodes CASSQDTGANGNTIYF.